Listed below are T cell receptor beta chains from one sample, sequenced in a study of a mutant IDH1 vaccine in newly diagnosed glioma. Assay: immunoSEQ multiplex PCR; the TCRdb copy retains only in-frame clones and omits some. The data contain approximately 25,000 clones, just over 90% of them singletons. This sample comprised PBMCs, obtained from a glioma patient treated with radiotherapy, temozolomide or both. The receptors originated from a man aged 35-49 years with glioma. Both conserved end residues are trimmed from each CDR3.

j_gene,v_gene,CDR3aa
TRBJ2-5,TRBV27,ASRGETQY
TRBJ2-5,TRBV4-3,ASSQDSTSSRQETQY
TRBJ1-1,TRBV10-2,ASSPTNTEAF
TRBJ2-2,TRBV19,ASSMGSTGELF
TRBJ2-2,TRBV4-3,ASSQDWTGGGGELF
TRBJ1-2,TRBV15,ATSRDHGARHGYT
TRBJ2-3,TRBV29-1,SVEDLAGVSDTQY
TRBJ2-7,TRBV5-4,ASSAGLDVTEQY
TRBJ1-1,TRBV30,AWSGRTGVTEAF
TRBJ2-7,TRBV10-3,AIRWSRREGGAYEQY
TRBJ2-5,TRBV28,ASSWEGETQY
TRBJ1-1,TRBV4-3,ASSHPNTEAF
TRBJ1-1,TRBV7-9,ASSLENTEAF
TRBJ1-4,TRBV5-1,ASSLRGNEKLF
TRBJ1-1,TRBV30,AWSTWTGDIENTEAF
TRBJ2-7,TRBV27,ASSYGTAAYEQY
TRBJ2-3,TRBV7-3,ASSSRLADTQY
TRBJ1-2,TRBV29-1,SADRGGVNYGYT
TRBJ2-1,TRBV10-1,ASDIVHLAGGPNNEQF
TRBJ2-7,TRBV14,ASSQVKEQY
TRBJ1-1,TRBV10-3,AISERQGDTEAF
TRBJ2-7,TRBV19,ASSRRDREYEQY
TRBJ1-1,TRBV6-5,ASSLDRGTEAF
TRBJ2-7,TRBV2,ASTLGPAQEQY
TRBJ2-7,TRBV7-9,ASSSWDSYEQY
TRBJ2-1,TRBV7-9,ASSLGGSPRDEQF
TRBJ1-1,TRBV5-5,ASSLLPTGGGTEAF
TRBJ1-5,TRBV21-1,ASSKVWGVHQPQH
TRBJ2-5,TRBV9,ASSLSSAGETQY
TRBJ1-1,TRBV6-1,ASSEQWSTEAF
TRBJ2-7,TRBV27,ASSSREGLQQY
TRBJ1-5,TRBV18,ASSPPGQPQH
TRBJ2-7,TRBV30,AWSLGQFVDEQY
TRBJ2-7,TRBV4-1,ASSQGAGAQQTYYEQY
TRBJ1-5,TRBV5-1,ASSLGGGIHQPQH
TRBJ2-2,TRBV7-3,ASSLKRENTGELF
TRBJ2-3,TRBV5-4,ASSLEASGLTDTQY
TRBJ1-1,TRBV11-1,ASSLIMGSALAF
TRBJ2-7,TRBV10-2,ASATGGSYEQY
TRBJ1-3,TRBV9,ASSRGRGGGNTIY
TRBJ2-7,TRBV15,ATSRSRRGTNEQY
TRBJ2-7,TRBV6-6,ASSYSSYEQY
TRBJ2-3,TRBV4-1,ASSQTPTGGFSDTQY
TRBJ2-1,TRBV27,ASSLSRSYNEQF
TRBJ1-3,TRBV19,ASSPRLGSSGNTIY
TRBJ1-1,TRBV27,ASHGAGGTEAF
TRBJ1-1,TRBV11-2,ASSLSGFGAF
TRBJ2-7,TRBV5-6,ASSLEAFTLGSFTYEQY
TRBJ2-2,TRBV30,AWSTGGSRELF
TRBJ2-2,TRBV6-1,ASSVLAGSNTGELF
TRBJ2-2,TRBV27,ASSSLTGVNTGELF
TRBJ1-3,TRBV7-9,ASSSTGQGYSGNTIY